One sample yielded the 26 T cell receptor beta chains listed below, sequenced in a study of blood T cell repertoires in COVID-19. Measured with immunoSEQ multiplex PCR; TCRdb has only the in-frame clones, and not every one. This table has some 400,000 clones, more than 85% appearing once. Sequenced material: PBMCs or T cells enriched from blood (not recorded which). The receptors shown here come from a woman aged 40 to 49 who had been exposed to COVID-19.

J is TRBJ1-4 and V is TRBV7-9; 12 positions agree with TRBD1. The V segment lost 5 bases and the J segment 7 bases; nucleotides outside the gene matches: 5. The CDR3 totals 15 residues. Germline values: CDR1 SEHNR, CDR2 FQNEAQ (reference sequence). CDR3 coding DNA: TGTGCCAGCAGCCCGGGACAGGGGGCTGTTGAAAAACTGTTTTTT. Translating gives CASSPGQGAVEKLFF.

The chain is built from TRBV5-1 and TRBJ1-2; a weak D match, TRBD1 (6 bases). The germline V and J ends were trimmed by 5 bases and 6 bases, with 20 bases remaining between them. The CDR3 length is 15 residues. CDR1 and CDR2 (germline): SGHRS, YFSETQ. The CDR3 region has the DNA TGCGCCAGCAGTTCGGGGGGCCAGAGGGTGGATGGCTACACCTTC. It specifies CASSSGGQRVDGYTF.

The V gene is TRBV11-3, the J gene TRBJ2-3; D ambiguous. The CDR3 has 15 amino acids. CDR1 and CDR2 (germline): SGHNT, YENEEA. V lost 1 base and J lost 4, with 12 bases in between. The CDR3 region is CASSLGGPLADTQYF. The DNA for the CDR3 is TGTGCCAGCAGCTTAGGTGGGCCATTGGCAGATACGCAGTATTTT.

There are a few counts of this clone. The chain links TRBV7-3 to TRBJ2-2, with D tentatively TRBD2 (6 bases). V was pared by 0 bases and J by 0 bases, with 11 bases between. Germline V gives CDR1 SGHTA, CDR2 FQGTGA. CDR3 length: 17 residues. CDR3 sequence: CASSLTASGPNTGELFF. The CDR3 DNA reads TGTGCCAGCAGCTTAACGGCCAGCGGGCCGAACACCGGGGAGCTGTTTTTT. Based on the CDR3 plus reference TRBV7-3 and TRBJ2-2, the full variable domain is GAGVSQTPSNKVTEKGKYVELRCDPISGHTALYWYRQSLGQGPEFLIYFQGTGAADDSGLPNDRFFAVRPEGSVSTLKIQRTERGDSAVYLCASSLTASGPNTGELFFGEGSRLTVL.

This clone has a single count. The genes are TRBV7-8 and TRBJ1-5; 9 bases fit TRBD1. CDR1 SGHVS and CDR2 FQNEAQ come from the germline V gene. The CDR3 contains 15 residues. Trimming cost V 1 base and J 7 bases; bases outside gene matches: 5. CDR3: CASSLGDRVRQPQHF. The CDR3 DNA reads TGTGCCAGCAGCTTAGGGGACAGGGTAAGGCAGCCCCAGCATTTT.

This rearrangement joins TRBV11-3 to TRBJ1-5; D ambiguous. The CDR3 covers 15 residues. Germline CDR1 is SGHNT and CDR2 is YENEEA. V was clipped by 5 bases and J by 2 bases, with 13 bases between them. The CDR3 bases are TGTGCCAGCAGCCGAAATTCGGCGGGCAATCAGCCCCAGCATTTT. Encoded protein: CASSRNSAGNQPQHF.

CDR3 sequence (DNA): TGTGCCAGCAGCTTGGTCTGGGCGAGTAGAGATTCGACCGGGGAGCTGTTTTTT. Encoded protein: CASSLVWASRDSTGELFF. J is TRBJ2-2 and V is TRBV5-5; D is unresolved. Trimming left V 0 bases short and J 5 bases short, with 20 bases between. The germline CDR1 and CDR2 sequences are SGHKS and YYEKEE (reference sequence). The CDR3 is made up of 18 amino acids.

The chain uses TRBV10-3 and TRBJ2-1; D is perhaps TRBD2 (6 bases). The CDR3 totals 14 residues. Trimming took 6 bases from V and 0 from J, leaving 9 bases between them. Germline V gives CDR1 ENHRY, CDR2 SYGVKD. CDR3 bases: TGTGCCATCAGCGAAGCGGGCTCCTACAATGAGCAGTTCTTC. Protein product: CAISEAGSYNEQFF.

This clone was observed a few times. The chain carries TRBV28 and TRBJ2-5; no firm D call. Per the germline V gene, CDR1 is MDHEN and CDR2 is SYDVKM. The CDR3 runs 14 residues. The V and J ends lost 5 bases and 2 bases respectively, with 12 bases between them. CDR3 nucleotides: TGTGCCAGCAGTCAAATCAGGAAACAAGAGACCCAGTACTTC. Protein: CASSQIRKQETQYF.

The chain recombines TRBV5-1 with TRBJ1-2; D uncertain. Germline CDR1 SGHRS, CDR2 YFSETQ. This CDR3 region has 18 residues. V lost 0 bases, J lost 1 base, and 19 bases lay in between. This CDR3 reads CASSLEPQWAPLNYGYTF. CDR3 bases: TGCGCCAGCAGCTTGGAACCCCAGTGGGCGCCACTTAACTATGGCTACACCTTC. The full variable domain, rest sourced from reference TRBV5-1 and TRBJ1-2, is KAGVTQTPRYLIKTRGQQVTLSCSPISGHRSVSWYQQTPGQGLQFLFEYFSETQRNKGNFPGRFSGRQFSNSRSEMNVSTLELGDSALYLCASSLEPQWAPLNYGYTFGSGTRLTVV.

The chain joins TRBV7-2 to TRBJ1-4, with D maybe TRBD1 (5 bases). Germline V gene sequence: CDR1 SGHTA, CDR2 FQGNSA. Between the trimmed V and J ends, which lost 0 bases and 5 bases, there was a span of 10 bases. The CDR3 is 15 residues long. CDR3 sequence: CASSLAAGRNEKLFF. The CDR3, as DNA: TGTGCCAGCAGCTTAGCGGCGGGACGGAATGAAAAACTGTTTTTT. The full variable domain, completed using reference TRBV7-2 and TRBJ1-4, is GAGVSQSPSNKVTEKGKDVELRCDPISGHTALYWYRQSLGQGLEFLIYFQGNSAPDKSGLPSDRFSAERTGGSVSTLTIQRTQQEDSAVYLCASSLAAGRNEKLFFGSGTQLSVL.

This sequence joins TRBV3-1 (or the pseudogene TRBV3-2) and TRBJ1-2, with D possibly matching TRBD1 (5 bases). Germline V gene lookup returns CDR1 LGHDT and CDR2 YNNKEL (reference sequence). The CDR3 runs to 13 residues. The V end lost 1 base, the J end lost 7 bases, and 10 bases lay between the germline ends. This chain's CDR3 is CASSQAAGGGYTF. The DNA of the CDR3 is TGTGCCAGCAGCCAAGCTGCGGGGGGTGGCTACACCTTC.

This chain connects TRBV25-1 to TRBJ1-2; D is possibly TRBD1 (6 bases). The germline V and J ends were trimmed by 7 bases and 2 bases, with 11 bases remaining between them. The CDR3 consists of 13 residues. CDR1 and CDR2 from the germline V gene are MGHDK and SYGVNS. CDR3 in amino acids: CASKSGENYGYTF. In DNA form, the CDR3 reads TGTGCCAGCAAATCAGGGGAAAACTATGGCTACACCTTC.

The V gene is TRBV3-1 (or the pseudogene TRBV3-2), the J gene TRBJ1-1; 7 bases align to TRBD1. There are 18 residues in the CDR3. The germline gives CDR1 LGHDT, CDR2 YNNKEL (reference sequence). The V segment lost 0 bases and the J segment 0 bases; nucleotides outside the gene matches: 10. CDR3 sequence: CASSQDMAGGVMNTEAFF. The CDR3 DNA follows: TGTGCCAGCAGCCAAGATATGGCAGGGGGTGTCATGAACACTGAAGCTTTCTTT.

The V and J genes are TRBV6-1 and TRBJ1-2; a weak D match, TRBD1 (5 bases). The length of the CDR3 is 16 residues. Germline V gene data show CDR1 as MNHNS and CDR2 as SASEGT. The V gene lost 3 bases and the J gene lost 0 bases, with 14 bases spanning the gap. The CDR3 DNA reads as TGTGCCAGCAGTGACCCAGGGAACCCGACTAACTATGGCTACACCTTC. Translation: CASSDPGNPTNYGYTF.

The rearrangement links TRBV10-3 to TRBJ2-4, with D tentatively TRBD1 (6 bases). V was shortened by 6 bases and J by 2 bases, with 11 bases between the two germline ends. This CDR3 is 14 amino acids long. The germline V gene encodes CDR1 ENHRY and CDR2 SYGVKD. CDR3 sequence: CAISPGHPKNIQYF. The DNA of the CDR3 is TGTGCCATCAGCCCGGGACACCCCAAAAACATTCAGTACTTC.

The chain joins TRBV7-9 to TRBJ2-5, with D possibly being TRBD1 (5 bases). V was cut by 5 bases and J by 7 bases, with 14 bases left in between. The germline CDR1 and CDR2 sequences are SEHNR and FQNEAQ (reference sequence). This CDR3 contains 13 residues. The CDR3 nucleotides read TGTGCCAGCAGCCCTGGCGCAGGGCGGACCCAGTACTTC. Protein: CASSPGAGRTQYF.

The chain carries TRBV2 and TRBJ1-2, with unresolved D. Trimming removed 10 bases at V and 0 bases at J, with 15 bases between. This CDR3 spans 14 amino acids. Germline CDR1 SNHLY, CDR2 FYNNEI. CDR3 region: CAKPDKAANYGYTF. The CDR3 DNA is TGTGCCAAACCAGACAAGGCAGCTAACTATGGCTACACCTTC.

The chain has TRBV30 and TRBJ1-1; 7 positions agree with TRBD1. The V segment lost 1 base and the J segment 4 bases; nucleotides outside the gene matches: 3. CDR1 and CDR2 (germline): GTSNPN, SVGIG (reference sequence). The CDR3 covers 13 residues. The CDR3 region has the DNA TGTGCCTGGAGTGCCGACAGGGCCACTGAAGCTTTCTTT. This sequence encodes CAWSADRATEAFF.

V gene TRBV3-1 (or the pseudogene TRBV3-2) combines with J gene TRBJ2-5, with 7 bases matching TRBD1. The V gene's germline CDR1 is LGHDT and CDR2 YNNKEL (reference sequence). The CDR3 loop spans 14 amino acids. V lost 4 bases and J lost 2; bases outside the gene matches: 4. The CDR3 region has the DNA TGTGCCAGCAGCCCGACAGGGTTACAAGAGACCCAGTACTTC. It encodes CASSPTGLQETQYF.

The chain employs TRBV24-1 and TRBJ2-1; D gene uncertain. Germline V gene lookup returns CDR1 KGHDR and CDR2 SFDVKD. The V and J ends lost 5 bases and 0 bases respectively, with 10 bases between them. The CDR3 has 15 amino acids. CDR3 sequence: CATSVTVSSYNEQFF. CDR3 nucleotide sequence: TGTGCCACCAGTGTCACGGTGAGCTCCTACAATGAGCAGTTCTTC.

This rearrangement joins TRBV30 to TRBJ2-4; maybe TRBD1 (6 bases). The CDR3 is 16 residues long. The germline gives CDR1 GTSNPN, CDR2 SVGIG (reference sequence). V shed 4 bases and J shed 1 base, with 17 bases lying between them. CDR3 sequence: CAWMGGTRVAKNIQYF. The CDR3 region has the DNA TGTGCCTGGATGGGTGGGACAAGGGTCGCCAAAAACATTCAGTACTTC.

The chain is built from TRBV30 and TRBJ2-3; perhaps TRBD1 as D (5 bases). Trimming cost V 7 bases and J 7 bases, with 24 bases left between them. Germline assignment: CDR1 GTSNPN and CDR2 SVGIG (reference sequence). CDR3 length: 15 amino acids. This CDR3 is CALLGWGQYKYTQYF. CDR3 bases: TGTGCCTTGCTAGGGTGGGGCCAATACAAATATACGCAGTATTTT.

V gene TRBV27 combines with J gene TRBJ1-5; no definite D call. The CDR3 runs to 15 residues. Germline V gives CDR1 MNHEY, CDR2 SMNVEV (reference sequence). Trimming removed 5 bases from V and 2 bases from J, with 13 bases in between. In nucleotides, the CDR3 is TGTGCCAGCAGTCCCCTGGAGGTTCGCAATCAGCCCCAGCATTTT. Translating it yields CASSPLEVRNQPQHF.

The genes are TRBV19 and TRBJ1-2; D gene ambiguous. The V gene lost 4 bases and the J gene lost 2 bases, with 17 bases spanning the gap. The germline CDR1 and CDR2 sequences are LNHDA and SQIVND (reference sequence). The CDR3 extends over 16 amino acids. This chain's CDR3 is CASSTTHSPRNYGYTF. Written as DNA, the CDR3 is TGTGCCAGTAGTACAACCCACAGTCCTCGCAACTATGGCTACACCTTC. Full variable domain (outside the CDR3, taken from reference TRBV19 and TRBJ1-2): DGGITQSPKYLFRKEGQNVTLSCEQNLNHDAMYWYRQDPGQGLRLIYYSQIVNDFQKGDIAEGYSVSREKKESFPLTVTSAQKNPTAFYLCASSTTHSPRNYGYTFGSGTRLTVV.

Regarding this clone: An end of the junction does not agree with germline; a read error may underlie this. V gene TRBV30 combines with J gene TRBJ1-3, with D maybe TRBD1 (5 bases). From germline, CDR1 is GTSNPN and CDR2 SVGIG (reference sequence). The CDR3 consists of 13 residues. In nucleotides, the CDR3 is TGTGCCTGGCAAGGGGATTCTGGGAACACCATATATTTT. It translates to CAWQGDSGNTIYF.